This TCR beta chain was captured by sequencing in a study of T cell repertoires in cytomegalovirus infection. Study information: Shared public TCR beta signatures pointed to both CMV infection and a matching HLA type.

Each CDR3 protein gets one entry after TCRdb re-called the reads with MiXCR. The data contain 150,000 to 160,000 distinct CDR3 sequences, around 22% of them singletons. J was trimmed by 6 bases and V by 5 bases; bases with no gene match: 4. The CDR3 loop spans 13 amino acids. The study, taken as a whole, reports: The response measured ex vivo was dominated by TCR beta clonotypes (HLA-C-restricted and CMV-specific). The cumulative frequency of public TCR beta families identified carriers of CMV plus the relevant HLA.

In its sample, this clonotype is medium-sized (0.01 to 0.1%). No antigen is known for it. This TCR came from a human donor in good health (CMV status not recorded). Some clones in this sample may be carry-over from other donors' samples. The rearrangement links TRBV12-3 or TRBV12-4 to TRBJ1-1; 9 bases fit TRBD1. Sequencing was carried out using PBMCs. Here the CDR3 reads CASSGDRVAEAFF. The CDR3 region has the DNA TGTGCCAGCAGTGGGGACAGGGTGGCTGAAGCTTTCTTT.